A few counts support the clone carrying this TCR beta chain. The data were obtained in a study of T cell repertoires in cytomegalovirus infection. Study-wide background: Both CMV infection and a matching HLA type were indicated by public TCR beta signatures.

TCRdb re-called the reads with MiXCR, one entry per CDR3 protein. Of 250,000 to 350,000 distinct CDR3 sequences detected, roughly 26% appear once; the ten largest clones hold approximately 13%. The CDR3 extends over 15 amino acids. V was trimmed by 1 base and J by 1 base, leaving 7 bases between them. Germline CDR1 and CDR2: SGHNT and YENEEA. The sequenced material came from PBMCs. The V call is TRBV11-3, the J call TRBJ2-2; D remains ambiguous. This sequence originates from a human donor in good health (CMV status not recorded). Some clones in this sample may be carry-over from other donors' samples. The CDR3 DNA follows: TGTGCCAGCAGCTTAGGGTACAGGAACACCGGGGAGCTGTTTTTT. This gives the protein CASSLGYRNTGELFF.